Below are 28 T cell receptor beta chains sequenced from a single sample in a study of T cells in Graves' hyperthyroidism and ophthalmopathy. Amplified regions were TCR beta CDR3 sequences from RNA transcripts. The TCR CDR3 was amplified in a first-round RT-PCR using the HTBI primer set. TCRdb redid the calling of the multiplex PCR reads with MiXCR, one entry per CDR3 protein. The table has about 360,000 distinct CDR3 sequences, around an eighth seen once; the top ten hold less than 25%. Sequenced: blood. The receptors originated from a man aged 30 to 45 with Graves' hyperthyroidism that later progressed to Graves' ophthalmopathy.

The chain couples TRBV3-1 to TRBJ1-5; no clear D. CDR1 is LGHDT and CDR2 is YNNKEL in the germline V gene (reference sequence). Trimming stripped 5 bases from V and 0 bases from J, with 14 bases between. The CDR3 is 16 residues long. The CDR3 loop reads CASSSRGYGSNQPQHF. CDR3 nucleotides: TGTGCCAGCAGCTCTCGGGGATACGGTAGCAATCAGCCCCAGCATTTT.

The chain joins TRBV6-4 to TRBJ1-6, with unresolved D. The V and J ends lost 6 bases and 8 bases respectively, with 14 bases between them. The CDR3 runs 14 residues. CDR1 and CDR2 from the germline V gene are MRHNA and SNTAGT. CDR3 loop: CASRPGGPDSPLHF. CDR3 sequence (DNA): TGTGCCAGCAGACCCGGCGGGCCGGATTCACCCCTCCACTTT.

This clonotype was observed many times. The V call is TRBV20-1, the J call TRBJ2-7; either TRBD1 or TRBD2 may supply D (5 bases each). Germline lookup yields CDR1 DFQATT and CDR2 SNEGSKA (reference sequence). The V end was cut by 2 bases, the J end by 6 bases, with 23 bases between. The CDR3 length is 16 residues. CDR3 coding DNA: TGCAGTGCTAGACCGGGACGGAGGCACCTAACAAGCGAGCAGTACTTC. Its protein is CSARPGRRHLTSEQYF.

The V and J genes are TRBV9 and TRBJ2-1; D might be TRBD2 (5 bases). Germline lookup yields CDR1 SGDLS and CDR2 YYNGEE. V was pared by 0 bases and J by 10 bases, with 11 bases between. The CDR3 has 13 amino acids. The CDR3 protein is CASSVDIPGEQFF. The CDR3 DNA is TGTGCCAGCAGCGTAGACATTCCGGGAGAGCAGTTCTTC.

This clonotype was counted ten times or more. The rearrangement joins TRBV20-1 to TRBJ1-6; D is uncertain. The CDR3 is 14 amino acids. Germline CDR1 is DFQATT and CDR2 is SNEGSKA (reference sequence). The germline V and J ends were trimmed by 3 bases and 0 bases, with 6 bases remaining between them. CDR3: CSASPNSYNSPLHF. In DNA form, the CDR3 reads TGCAGTGCTAGTCCCAACTCCTATAATTCACCCCTCCACTTT.

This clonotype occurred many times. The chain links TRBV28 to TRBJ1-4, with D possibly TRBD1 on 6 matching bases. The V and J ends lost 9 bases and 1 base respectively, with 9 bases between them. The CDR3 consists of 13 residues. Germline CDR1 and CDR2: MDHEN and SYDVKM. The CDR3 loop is CASLRGTNEKLFF. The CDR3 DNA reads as TGTGCCAGTCTCAGGGGAACTAATGAAAAACTGTTTTTT. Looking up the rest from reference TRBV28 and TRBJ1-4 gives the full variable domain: DVKVTQSSRYLVKRTGEKVFLECVQDMDHENMFWYRQDPGLGLRLIYFSYDVKMKEKGDIPEGYSVSREKKERFSLILESASTNQTSMYLCASLRGTNEKLFFGSGTQLSVL.

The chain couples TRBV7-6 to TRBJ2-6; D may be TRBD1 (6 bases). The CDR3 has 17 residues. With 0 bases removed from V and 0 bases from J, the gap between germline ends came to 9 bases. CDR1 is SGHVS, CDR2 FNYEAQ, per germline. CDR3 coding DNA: TGTGCCAGCAGCTTAGCTTCGGACAGCTCTGGGGCCAACGTCCTGACTTTC. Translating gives CASSLASDSSGANVLTF. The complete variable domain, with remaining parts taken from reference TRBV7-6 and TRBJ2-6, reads GAGVSQSPRYKVTKRGQDVALRCDPISGHVSLYWYRQALGQGPEFLTYFNYEAQQDKSGLPNDRFSAERPEGSISTLTIQRTEQRDSAMYRCASSLASDSSGANVLTFGAGSRLTVL.

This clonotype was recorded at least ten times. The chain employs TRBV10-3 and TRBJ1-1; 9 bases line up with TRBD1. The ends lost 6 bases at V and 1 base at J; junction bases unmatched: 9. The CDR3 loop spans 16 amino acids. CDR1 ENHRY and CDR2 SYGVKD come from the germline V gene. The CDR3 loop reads CAIRSGTGFSNTEAFF. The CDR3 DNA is TGTGCCATCAGGTCCGGGACAGGGTTCTCGAACACTGAAGCTTTCTTT.

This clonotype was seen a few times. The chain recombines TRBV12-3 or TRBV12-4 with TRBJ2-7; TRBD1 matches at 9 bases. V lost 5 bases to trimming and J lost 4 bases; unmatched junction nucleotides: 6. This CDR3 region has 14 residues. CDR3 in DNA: TGTGCCAGCAGTCCGGGACAGGGTAGGTACGAGCAGTACTTC. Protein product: CASSPGQGRYEQYF.

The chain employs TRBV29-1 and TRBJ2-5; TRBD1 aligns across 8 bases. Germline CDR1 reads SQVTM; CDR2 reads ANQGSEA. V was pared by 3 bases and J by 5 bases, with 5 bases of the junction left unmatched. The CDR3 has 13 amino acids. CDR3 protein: CSVDGQGAETQYF. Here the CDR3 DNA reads TGCAGCGTTGATGGTCAGGGGGCTGAGACCCAGTACTTC.

This CDR3 reads CASSVDLAGGSTDTQYF. CDR3 nucleotides: TGTGCCAGCAGCGTAGACCTAGCGGGGGGAAGCACAGATACGCAGTATTTT. The rearrangement links TRBV9 to TRBJ2-3; 11 bases map to TRBD2. The CDR3 totals 17 residues. The V segment lost 0 bases and the J segment 0 bases; nucleotides outside the gene matches: 3. The V gene's germline CDR1 is SGDLS and CDR2 YYNGEE. Combining the CDR3 with reference TRBV9 and TRBJ2-3 gives the whole variable domain DSGVTQTPKHLITATGQRVTLRCSPRSGDLSVYWYQQSLDQGLQFLIQYYNGEERAKGNILERFSAQQFPDLHSELNLSSLELGDSALYFCASSVDLAGGSTDTQYFGPGTRLTVL.

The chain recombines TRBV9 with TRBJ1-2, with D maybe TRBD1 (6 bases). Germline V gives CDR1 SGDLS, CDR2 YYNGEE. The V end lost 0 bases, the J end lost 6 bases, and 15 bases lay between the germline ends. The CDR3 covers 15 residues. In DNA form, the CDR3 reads TGTGCCAGCAGCGTAGCGGGGGGACAACCAAATGGCTACACCTTC. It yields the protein CASSVAGGQPNGYTF.

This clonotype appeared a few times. The CDR3 sequence is CASSEQDGVETQYF. In DNA form, the CDR3 reads TGTGCCAGCAGTGAGCAGGATGGGGTAGAGACCCAGTACTTC. The chain links TRBV2 to TRBJ2-5; D not resolved. Germline CDR1 and CDR2: SNHLY and FYNNEI. The CDR3 covers 14 residues. Trimming took 3 bases from V and 4 from J, leaving 12 bases between them. The full variable domain, with the rest looked up from reference TRBV2 and TRBJ2-5, is EPEVTQTPSHQVTQMGQEVILRCVPISNHLYFYWYRQILGQKVEFLVSFYNNEISEKSEIFDDQFSVERPDGSNFTLKIRSTKLEDSAMYFCASSEQDGVETQYFGPGTRLLVL.

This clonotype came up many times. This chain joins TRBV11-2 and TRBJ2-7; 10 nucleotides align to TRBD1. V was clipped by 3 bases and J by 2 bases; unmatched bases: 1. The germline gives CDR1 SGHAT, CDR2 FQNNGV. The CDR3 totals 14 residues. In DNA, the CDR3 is TGTGCCAGCAGCTTCGGGACAGGGGCCTACGAGCAGTACTTC. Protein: CASSFGTGAYEQYF.

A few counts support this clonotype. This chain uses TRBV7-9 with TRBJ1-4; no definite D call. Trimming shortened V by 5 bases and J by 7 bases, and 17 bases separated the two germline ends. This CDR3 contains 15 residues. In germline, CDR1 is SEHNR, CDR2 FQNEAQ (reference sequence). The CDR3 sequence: CASSPPGILGEKLFF. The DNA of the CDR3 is TGTGCCAGCAGCCCCCCGGGGATTCTGGGTGAAAAACTGTTTTTT. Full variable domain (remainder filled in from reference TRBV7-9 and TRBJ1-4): DTGVSQNPRHKITKRGQNVTFRCDPISEHNRLYWYRQTLGQGPEFLTYFQNEAQLEKSRLLSDRFSAERPKGSFSTLEIQRTEQGDSAMYLCASSPPGILGEKLFFGSGTQLSVL.

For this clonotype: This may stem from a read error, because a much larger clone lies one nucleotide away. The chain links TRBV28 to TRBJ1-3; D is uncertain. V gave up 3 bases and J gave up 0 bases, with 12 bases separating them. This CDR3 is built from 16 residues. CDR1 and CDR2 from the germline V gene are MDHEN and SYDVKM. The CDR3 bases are TGTGCCAGCAGTTTGCCGACTTCGAGCTCTGGAAACACCATATATTTT. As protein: CASSLPTSSSGNTIYF.

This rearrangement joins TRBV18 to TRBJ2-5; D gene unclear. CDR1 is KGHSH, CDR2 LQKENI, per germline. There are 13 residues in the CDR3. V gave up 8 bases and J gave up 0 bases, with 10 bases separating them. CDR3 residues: CASPRRDQETQYF. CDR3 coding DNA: TGTGCCAGCCCACGACGGGACCAAGAGACCCAGTACTTC. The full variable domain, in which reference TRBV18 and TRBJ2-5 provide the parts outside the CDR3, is NAGVMQNPRHLVRRRGQEARLRCSPMKGHSHVYWYRQLPEEGLKFMVYLQKENIIDESGMPKERFSAEFPKEGPSILRIQQVVRGDSAAYFCASPRRDQETQYFGPGTRLLVL.

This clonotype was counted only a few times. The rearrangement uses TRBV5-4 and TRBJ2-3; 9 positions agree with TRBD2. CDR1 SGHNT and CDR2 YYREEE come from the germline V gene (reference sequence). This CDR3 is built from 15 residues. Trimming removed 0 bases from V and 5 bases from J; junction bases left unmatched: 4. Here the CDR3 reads CASSLGQAGGDTQYF. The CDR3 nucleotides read TGTGCCAGCAGCTTGGGGCAAGCGGGGGGAGATACGCAGTATTTT.

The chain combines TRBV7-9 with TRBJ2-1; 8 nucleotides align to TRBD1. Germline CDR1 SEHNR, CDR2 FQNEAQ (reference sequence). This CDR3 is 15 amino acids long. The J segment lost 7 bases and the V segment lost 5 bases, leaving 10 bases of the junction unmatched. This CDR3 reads CASSLRDRKGNEQFF. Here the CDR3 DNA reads TGTGCCAGCAGCCTGCGGGACAGGAAGGGTAATGAGCAGTTCTTC.

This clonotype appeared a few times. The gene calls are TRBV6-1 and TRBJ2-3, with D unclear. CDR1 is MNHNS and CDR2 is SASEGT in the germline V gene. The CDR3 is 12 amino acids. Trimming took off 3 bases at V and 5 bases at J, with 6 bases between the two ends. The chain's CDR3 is CASSDVVDTQYF. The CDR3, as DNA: TGTGCCAGCAGTGATGTGGTAGATACGCAGTATTTT.

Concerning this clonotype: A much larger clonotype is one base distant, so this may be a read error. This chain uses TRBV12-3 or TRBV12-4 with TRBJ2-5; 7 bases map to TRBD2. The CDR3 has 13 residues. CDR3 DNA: TGTGCCAGCAGTTTAACTAGCGCAGAGGCCCAGTACTTC. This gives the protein CASSLTSAEAQYF.

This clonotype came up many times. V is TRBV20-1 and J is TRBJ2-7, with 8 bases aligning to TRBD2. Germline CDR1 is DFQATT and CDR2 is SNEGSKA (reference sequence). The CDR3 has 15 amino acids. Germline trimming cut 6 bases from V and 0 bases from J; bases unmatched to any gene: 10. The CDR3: CSARAERGFSYEQYF. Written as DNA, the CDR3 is TGCAGTGCACGGGCCGAGCGGGGGTTCTCCTACGAGCAGTACTTC.

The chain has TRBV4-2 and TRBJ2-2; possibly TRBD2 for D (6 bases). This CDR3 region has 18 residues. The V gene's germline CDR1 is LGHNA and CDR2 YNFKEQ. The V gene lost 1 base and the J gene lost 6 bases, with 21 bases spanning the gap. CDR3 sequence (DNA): TGTGCCAGCAGCCAAGTTACCCTAGCGCCCGGGGTCGCCGGGGAGCTGTTTTTT. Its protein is CASSQVTLAPGVAGELFF.

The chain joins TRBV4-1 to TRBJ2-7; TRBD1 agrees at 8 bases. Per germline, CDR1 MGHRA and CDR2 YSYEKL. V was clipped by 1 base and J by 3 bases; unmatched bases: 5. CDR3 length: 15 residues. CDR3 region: CASSQALDRGYEQYF. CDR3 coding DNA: TGCGCCAGCAGCCAAGCCCTCGACAGGGGCTACGAGCAGTACTTC.

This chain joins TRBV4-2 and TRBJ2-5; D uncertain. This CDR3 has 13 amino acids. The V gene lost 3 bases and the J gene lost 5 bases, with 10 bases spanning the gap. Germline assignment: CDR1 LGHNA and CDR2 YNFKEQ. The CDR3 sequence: CASSQNNWETQYF. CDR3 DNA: TGTGCCAGCAGCCAGAATAACTGGGAGACCCAGTACTTC.

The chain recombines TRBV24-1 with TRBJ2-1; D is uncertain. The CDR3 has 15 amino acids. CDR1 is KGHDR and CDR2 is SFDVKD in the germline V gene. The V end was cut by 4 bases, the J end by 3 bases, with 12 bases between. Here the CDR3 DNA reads TGTGCCACCAGTGACCCCGAAGGGCACTACAATGAGCAGTTCTTC. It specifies CATSDPEGHYNEQFF.

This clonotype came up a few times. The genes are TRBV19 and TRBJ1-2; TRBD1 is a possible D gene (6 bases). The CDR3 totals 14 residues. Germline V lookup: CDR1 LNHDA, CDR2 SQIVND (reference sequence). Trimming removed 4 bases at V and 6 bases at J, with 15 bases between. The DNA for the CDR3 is TGTGCCAGTAGTAATCGAGGGACAAACCATGGCTACACCTTC. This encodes CASSNRGTNHGYTF.

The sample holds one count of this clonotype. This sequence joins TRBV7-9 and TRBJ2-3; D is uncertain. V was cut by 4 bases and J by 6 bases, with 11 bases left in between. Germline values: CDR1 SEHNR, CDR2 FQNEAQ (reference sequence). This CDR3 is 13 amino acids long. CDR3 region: CASSSVGPDTQYF. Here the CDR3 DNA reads TGTGCCAGCAGCTCAGTAGGGCCCGATACGCAGTATTTT.